Below are 22 T cell receptor beta chains sequenced from a single sample in a study of CD8+ T cells in alopecia areata. Described treatment: oral pan-JAK inhibitor, 5-10 mg twice daily. Sequencing templates came from extracted RNA that was reverse transcribed into cDNA. Profiled with immunoSEQ multiplex PCR; TCRdb holds only in-frame clones, not every one. The sample includes 200,000 to 250,000 clones, around three fifths of them seen just once. This sample comprised CD4+ T cells sorted from blood, obtained at week 4, from a patient treated with tofacitinib. The origin of the receptors is a human donor with alopecia areata.

V gene TRBV30 combines with J gene TRBJ1-2; TRBD1 matches 11 bases. The CDR3 totals 14 residues. With V trimmed by 4 bases and J by 7 bases, 8 bases remained unmatched. The germline V gene has CDR1 GTSNPN and CDR2 SVGIG (reference sequence). CDR3 in amino acids: CAWKRTGGHSGYTF. CDR3 DNA: TGTGCCTGGAAAAGGACAGGGGGCCATAGTGGCTACACCTTC.

The genes are TRBV14 and TRBJ1-2; D is uncertain. CDR1 is SGHDN, CDR2 FVKESK, per germline. The V end lost 1 base, the J end lost 4 bases, and 10 bases lay between the germline ends. The CDR3 extends over 14 amino acids. CDR3 sequence: CASSQATHLYGYTF. The CDR3 DNA is TGTGCCAGCAGCCAAGCCACTCACCTCTATGGCTACACCTTC.

This rearrangement joins TRBV29-1 to TRBJ2-4; no clear D. CDR1 and CDR2 from the germline V gene are SQVTM and ANQGSEA. CDR3 length: 11 amino acids. The V gene lost 1 base and the J gene lost 3 bases, with 1 base spanning the gap. The CDR3 loop reads CSVEVKNIQYF. CDR3 in DNA: TGCAGCGTTGAAGTCAAAAACATTCAGTACTTC.

This chain joins TRBV6-5 and TRBJ1-1, with D uncertain. The CDR3 is 13 amino acids. The V and J ends lost 0 bases and 10 bases respectively, with 12 bases between them. CDR1 MNHEY and CDR2 SVGAGI come from the germline V gene. The CDR3: CASSYSSRAVAFF. The CDR3 nucleotides read TGTGCCAGCAGTTACTCGTCTAGGGCGGTAGCTTTCTTT.

This clone appeared a few times. The chain uses TRBV10-3 and TRBJ2-1; D is unresolved. In germline, CDR1 is ENHRY, CDR2 SYGVKD. V was trimmed by 0 bases and J by 8 bases, leaving 11 bases between them. There are 14 residues in the CDR3. Written as DNA, the CDR3 is TGTGCCATCAGTGAGTCTGATCAGATCGATGAGCAGTTCTTC. This encodes CAISESDQIDEQFF.

The chain recombines TRBV29-1 with TRBJ2-7; weak D call: TRBD2 (6 bases). Germline V gene lookup returns CDR1 SQVTM and CDR2 ANQGSEA. V lost 4 bases and J 2 bases, leaving 12 bases between the germline ends. The CDR3 is made up of 13 amino acids. The DNA for the CDR3 is TGCAGCGTTGGGGGGGTGGACCCCTACGAGCAGTACTTC. Translated: CSVGGVDPYEQYF.

Of note for this clone: Other nucleotide sequences in the sample specify the same CDR3. The V gene is TRBV10-3, the J gene TRBJ1-2, with 9 bases lining up with TRBD1. The germline CDR1 and CDR2 sequences are ENHRY and SYGVKD. Trimming at V came to 0 bases and at J to 4 bases, leaving 0 bases not matched to a gene. CDR3 length equals 14 residues. The CDR3 DNA follows: TGTGCCATCAGTGAGTCGGACAGGGGCTATGGCTACACCTTC. This sequence encodes CAISESDRGYGYTF.

Within the sample, this clone is medium-sized. V usage is TRBV5-6 and J usage is TRBJ2-5, with D maybe TRBD2 (6 bases). Trimming took 4 bases from V and 4 from J, leaving 11 bases between them. The CDR3 extends over 13 amino acids. Germline CDR1 SGHDT, CDR2 YYEEEE. The DNA of the CDR3 is TGTGCCAGCAGCCGCCGGGGGAGAGAGACCCAGTACTTC. This codes for CASSRRGRETQYF.

The table lists this clone with a count of one. The rearrangement links TRBV30 to TRBJ2-1, with D perhaps TRBD2 (6 bases). V was shortened by 0 bases and J by 7 bases, with 13 bases between the two germline ends. Germline CDR1 and CDR2: GTSNPN and SVGIG (reference sequence). CDR3 length: 14 residues. CDR3 in DNA: TGTGCCTGGAGTGTGAAGGGGAGGAGGAATGAGCAGTTCTTC. This encodes CAWSVKGRRNEQFF.

This clone was found a few times. The chain is built from TRBV7-2 and TRBJ2-5, with a tentative D call TRBD1 (6 bases). Germline V gene sequence: CDR1 SGHTA, CDR2 FQGNSA. V was clipped by 4 bases and J by 1 base, with 13 bases between them. This CDR3 spans 15 amino acids. The CDR3 coding sequence is TGTGCCAGCAGCTCAGGACAGCCTGGCCAAGAGACCCAGTACTTC. Residues: CASSSGQPGQETQYF.

The chain recombines TRBV29-1 with TRBJ2-3; D perhaps matches TRBD2 (6 bases). Per the germline V gene, CDR1 is SQVTM and CDR2 is ANQGSEA. The CDR3 has 11 amino acids. V dropped 7 bases and J dropped 5 bases, with 10 bases sitting between them. DNA for the CDR3: TGCAGCGGGAGGGCAGGAGATACGCAGTATTTT. It encodes CSGRAGDTQYF.

This clone was detected a few times. V gene TRBV7-6 combines with J gene TRBJ1-1, with D possibly being TRBD1 (5 bases). In germline, CDR1 is SGHVS, CDR2 FNYEAQ. This CDR3 region has 13 residues. The V and J ends lost 5 bases and 3 bases respectively, with 10 bases between them. DNA of the CDR3: TGTGCCAGCAGCCGAGGAGGGGACACTGAAGCTTTCTTT. Protein product: CASSRGGDTEAFF.

This chain connects TRBV5-1 to TRBJ2-5; 8 bases map to TRBD1. Germline loops: CDR1 SGHRS, CDR2 YFSETQ. V shed 4 bases, J shed 5 bases, and the junction held 10 bases outside the gene matches. This CDR3 spans 15 amino acids. CDR3 DNA: TGCGCCAGCAGCAAAGGACAGGGTCGATTGGAGACCCAGTACTTC. As protein: CASSKGQGRLETQYF. The whole variable domain, filled in from reference TRBV5-1 and TRBJ2-5, reads KAGVTQTPRYLIKTRGQQVTLSCSPISGHRSVSWYQQTPGQGLQFLFEYFSETQRNKGNFPGRFSGRQFSNSRSEMNVSTLELGDSALYLCASSKGQGRLETQYFGPGTRLLVL.

This clone occurred a few times. The V gene is TRBV15, the J gene TRBJ2-3, with unresolved D. The V end lost 6 bases, the J end lost 3 bases, and 13 bases lay between the germline ends. This CDR3 comprises 14 residues. Germline V lookup: CDR1 LNHNV, CDR2 YYDKDF (reference sequence). CDR3 protein: CATSLAKETDTQYF. CDR3 nucleotides: TGTGCCACCAGTCTTGCTAAAGAGACAGATACGCAGTATTTT.

The chain uses TRBV18 and TRBJ1-5, with TRBD1 matching over 12 bases. The length of the CDR3 is 15 residues. Per the germline V gene, CDR1 is KGHSH and CDR2 is LQKENI. Trimming removed 3 bases from V and 6 bases from J; junction bases left unmatched: 3. CDR3 residues: CASSPGQGASQPQHF. The CDR3 DNA reads TGTGCCAGCTCACCGGGACAGGGGGCTAGTCAGCCCCAGCATTTT.

V usage is TRBV29-1 and J usage is TRBJ1-2; TRBD1 matches at 9 bases. This CDR3 contains 13 residues. V gave up 2 bases and J gave up 8 bases; unmatched junction bases: 6. Germline-derived CDR1 and CDR2 are SQVTM and ANQGSEA. The CDR3 DNA reads as TGCAGCGTTGAAACAGGGGGCGCAGGAGGCTACACCTTC. Its protein product is CSVETGGAGGYTF.

The V call is TRBV7-2, the J call TRBJ2-7; 10 nucleotides agree with TRBD1. Germline-derived CDR1 and CDR2 are SGHTA and FQGNSA. This CDR3 comprises 15 residues. J lost 1 base, V lost 6 bases, and 6 bases had no gene match. The CDR3 here is CASSLRTGGSYEQYF. As DNA, the CDR3 is TGTGCCAGCAGTTTGCGGACAGGGGGTTCCTACGAGCAGTACTTC.

This sequence joins TRBV30 and TRBJ2-7; 7 bases are shared with TRBD1. The CDR3 extends over 15 amino acids. Germline V gene lookup returns CDR1 GTSNPN and CDR2 SVGIG (reference sequence). V shed 3 bases and J 2 bases; nucleotides not matched to a gene: 10. CDR3 sequence (DNA): TGTGCCTGGAGCACACGCCGGGACAGAACCTACGAGCAGTACTTC. Residues: CAWSTRRDRTYEQYF.

This chain connects TRBV30 to TRBJ1-1; tentative D call: TRBD1 (6 bases). The CDR3 consists of 13 residues. Germline loops: CDR1 GTSNPN, CDR2 SVGIG (reference sequence). Trimming removed 4 bases from V and 4 bases from J, with 13 bases in between. This chain's CDR3 is CAWKGELGTEAFF. The CDR3 coding sequence is TGTGCCTGGAAGGGGGAGCTGGGCACTGAAGCTTTCTTT.

The chain uses TRBV30 and TRBJ1-2; possible D gene TRBD1, 5 bases. The CDR3 has 15 amino acids. Germline V gene lookup returns CDR1 GTSNPN and CDR2 SVGIG (reference sequence). Between the trimmed V and J ends, which lost 3 bases and 5 bases, there was a span of 19 bases. The CDR3 DNA sequence: TGTGCCTGGAGACCCAAAGGCGGGGGAAATTATGGCTACACCTTC. As protein: CAWRPKGGGNYGYTF. Full variable domain (missing parts from reference TRBV30 and TRBJ1-2): SQTIHQWPATLVQPVGSPLSLECTVEGTSNPNLYWYRQAAGRGLQLLFYSVGIGQISSEVPQNLSASRPQDRQFILSSKKLLLSDSGFYLCAWRPKGGGNYGYTFGSGTRLTVV.

The chain recombines TRBV23-1 with TRBJ1-1, with TRBD1 matching over 9 bases. TRBV23-1 is sorted into the ORF group, with uncertain function. V shed 9 bases, J shed 1 base, and the junction held 9 bases outside the gene matches. The CDR3 totals 15 residues. The CDR3 DNA reads as TGCGCCAGGAACAGGGGGCCCTTTGGGAACACTGAAGCTTTCTTT. Its protein product is CARNRGPFGNTEAFF.

The gene calls are TRBV30 and TRBJ2-7, with D possibly matching TRBD2 (7 bases). V lost 2 bases to trimming and J lost 1 base, with 15 bases between them. Germline CDR1 GTSNPN, CDR2 SVGIG (reference sequence). The CDR3 is 15 residues long. CDR3 nucleotide sequence: TGTGCCTGGAGTAGGGGGGGGACTGCATCCTACGAGCAGTACTTC. It codes for CAWSRGGTASYEQYF.